This T cell receptor beta chain was recorded in a study of spatial heterogeneity in lung cancer. TCRdb fed the 5' RACE reads into MiXCR, producing one record per CDR3 protein. The table records tens of thousands of distinct CDR3 sequences, around 10% of them present only once. V was cut by 6 bases and J by 8 bases, with 11 bases left in between. Germline V lookup: CDR1 LGHNA, CDR2 YSLEER. This CDR3 is built from 12 residues. This clonotype occurred a few times. This sample's time point: blood at routine non-recurrence follow-up after resection. Without sorting, whole RNA was sequenced from tumor, nontumor lung or frozen PBMC.

The receptor was isolated from a male donor with early-stage non-small cell lung cancer. The sequenced sample was PBMCs, obtained at follow-up. V is TRBV4-3 and J is TRBJ2-1; no firm D call. CDR3 sequence reads: CASRGRSDEQFF. Written as DNA, the CDR3 is TGCGCCAGCAGGGGAAGGAGCGATGAGCAGTTCTTC.